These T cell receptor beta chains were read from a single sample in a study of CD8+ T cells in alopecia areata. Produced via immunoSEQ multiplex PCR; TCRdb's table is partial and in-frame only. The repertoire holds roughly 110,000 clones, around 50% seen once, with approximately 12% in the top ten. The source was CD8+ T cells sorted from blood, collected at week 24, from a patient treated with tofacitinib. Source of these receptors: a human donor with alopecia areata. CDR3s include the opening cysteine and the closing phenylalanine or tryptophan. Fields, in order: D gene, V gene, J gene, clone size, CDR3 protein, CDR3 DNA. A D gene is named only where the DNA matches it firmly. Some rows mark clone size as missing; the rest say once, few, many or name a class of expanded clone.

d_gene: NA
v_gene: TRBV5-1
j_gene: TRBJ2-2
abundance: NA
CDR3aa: CASSLGLASTENTGELFF
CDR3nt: TGCGCCAGCAGCTTGGGGCTGGCCTCGACTGAGAACACCGGGGAGCTGTTTTTT

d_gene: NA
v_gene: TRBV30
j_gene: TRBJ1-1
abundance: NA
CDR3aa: CAWELGRMNTEAFF
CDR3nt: TGTGCCTGGGAGCTCGGACGGATGAACACTGAAGCTTTCTTT

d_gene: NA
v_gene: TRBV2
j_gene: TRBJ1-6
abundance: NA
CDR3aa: CASSEGHGAAYNSPLHF
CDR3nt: TGTGCCAGCAGTGAAGGACACGGGGCGGCTTATAATTCACCCCTCCACTTT

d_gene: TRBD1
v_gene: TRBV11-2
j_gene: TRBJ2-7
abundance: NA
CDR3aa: CASSRDRKNEQYF
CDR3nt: TGTGCCAGCAGCCGGGACAGAAAAAACGAGCAGTACTTC

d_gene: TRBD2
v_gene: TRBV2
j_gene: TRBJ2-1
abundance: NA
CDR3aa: CASSEARGGTYNEQFF
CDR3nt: TGTGCCAGCAGTGAAGCGCGCGGGGGGACCTACAATGAGCAGTTCTTC

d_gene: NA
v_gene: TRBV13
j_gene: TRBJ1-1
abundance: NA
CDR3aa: CASSLLDGEAFF
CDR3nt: TGTGCCAGCAGCCTCCTAGACGGTGAAGCTTTCTTT

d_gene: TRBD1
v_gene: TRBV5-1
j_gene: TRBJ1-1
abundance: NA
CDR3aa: CASRLTGGEFTEAFF
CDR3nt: TGCGCCAGCAGATTGACAGGGGGCGAGTTCACTGAAGCTTTCTTT

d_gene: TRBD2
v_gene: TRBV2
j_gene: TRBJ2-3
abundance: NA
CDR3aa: CASTPTSGASTDTQYF
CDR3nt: TGTGCCAGCACCCCCACTAGCGGGGCTAGCACAGATACGCAGTATTTT

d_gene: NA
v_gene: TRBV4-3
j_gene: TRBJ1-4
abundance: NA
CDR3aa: CASSPTGATNEKLFF
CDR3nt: TGCGCCAGCAGCCCCACGGGGGCCACTAATGAAAAACTGTTTTTT

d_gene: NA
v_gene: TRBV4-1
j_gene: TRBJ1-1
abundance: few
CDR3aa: CASSQGGAGWTEAFF
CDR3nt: TGCGCCAGCAGCCAAGGTGGGGCAGGATGGACTGAAGCTTTCTTT

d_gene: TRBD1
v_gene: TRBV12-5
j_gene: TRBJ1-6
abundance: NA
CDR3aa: CASGSGTGRHSPLHF
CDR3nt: TGTGCTAGTGGTTCCGGGACAGGGAGGCATTCACCCCTCCACTTT

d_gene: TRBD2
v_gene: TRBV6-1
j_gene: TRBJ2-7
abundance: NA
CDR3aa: CASSESSGHPYEQYF
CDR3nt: TGTGCCAGCAGTGAGTCTAGCGGGCATCCCTACGAGCAGTACTTC

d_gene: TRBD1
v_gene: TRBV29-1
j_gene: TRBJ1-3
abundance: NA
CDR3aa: CSVLGQGFAGNTIYF
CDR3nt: TGCAGCGTTCTAGGACAGGGATTTGCTGGAAACACCATATATTTT

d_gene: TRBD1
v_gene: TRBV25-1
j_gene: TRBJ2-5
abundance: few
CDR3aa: CASSPSTGGRETQYF
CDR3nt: TGTGCCAGCAGTCCTTCGACAGGGGGCAGAGAGACCCAGTACTTC

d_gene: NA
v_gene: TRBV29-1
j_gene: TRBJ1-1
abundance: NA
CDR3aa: CSVETPPRTEAFF
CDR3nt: TGCAGCGTTGAAACCCCCCCCCGCACTGAAGCTTTCTTT

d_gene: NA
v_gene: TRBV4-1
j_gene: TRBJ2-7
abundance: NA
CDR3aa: CASSQDDGTYEQYF
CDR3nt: TGCGCCAGCAGCCAAGACGACGGAACCTACGAGCAGTACTTC

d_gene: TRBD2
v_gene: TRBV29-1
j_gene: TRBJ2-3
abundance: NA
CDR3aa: CSVEARGDRTDTQYF
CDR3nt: TGCAGCGTTGAGGCCCGGGGGGATAGGACAGATACGCAGTATTTT

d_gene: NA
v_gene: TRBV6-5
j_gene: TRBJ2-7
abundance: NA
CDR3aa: CASGVIGPYEQYF
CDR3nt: TGTGCCAGCGGGGTTATAGGACCCTACGAGCAGTACTTC

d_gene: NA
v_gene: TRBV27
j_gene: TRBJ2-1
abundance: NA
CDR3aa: CASSPKDGRLQFF
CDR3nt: TGTGCCAGCAGTCCTAAGGACGGCCGATTACAGTTCTTC

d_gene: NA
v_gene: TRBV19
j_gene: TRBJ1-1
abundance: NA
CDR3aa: CASSIAGIEAFF
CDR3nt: TGTGCCAGTAGTATAGCGGGGATCGAAGCTTTCTTT

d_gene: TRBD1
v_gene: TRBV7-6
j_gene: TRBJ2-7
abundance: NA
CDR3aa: CASSFGDREPYEQYF
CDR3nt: TGTGCCAGCAGCTTCGGGGACAGGGAACCCTACGAGCAGTACTTC

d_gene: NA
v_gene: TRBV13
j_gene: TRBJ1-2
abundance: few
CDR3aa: CASSPGIGAGYTF
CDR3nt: TGTGCCAGCAGCCCCGGCATCGGAGCTGGCTACACCTTC

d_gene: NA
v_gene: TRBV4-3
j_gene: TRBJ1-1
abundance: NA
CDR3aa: CASSPEQADWNTEAFF
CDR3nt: TGCGCCAGCAGCCCCGAGCAGGCCGACTGGAACACTGAAGCTTTCTTT

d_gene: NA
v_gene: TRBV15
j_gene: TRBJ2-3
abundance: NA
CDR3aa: CATSRGRTDTSTDTQYF
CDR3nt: TGTGCCACCAGCAGAGGCCGGACAGACACCAGCACAGATACGCAGTATTTT

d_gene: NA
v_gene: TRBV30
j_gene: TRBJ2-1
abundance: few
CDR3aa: CAWEEDNEQFF
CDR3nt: TGTGCCTGGGAAGAAGACAATGAGCAGTTCTTC

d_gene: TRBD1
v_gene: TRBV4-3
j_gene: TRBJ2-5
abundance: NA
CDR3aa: CASCRTGTGREETQYF
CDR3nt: TGCGCCAGCTGCAGGACCGGGACAGGGCGCGAAGAGACCCAGTACTTC

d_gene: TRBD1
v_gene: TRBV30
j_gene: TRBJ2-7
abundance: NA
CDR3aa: CAWNRGTGAYEQYF
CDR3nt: TGTGCCTGGAACCGAGGGACAGGGGCCTACGAGCAGTACTTC

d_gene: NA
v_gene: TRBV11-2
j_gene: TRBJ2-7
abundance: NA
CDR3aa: CASSYTFVGGYLPYEQYF
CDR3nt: TGTGCCAGCAGCTATACCTTCGTGGGGGGCTACCTCCCCTACGAGCAGTACTTC

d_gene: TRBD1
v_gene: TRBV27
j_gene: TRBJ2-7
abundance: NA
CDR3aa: CASSFGTGVYEQYF
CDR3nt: TGTGCCAGCAGTTTCGGGACAGGGGTTTACGAGCAGTACTTC

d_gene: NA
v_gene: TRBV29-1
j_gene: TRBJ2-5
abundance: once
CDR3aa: CSVVSREETQYF
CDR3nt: TGCAGCGTTGTTTCGAGAGAAGAGACCCAGTACTTC

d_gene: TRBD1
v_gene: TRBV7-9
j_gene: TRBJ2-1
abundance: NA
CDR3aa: CASSHLGQGRYNEQFF
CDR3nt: TGTGCCAGCAGCCACCTGGGACAGGGGAGGTACAATGAGCAGTTCTTC

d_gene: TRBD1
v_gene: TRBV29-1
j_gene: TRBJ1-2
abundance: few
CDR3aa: CSVEDRVGRTGSFYGYTF
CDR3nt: TGCAGCGTTGAAGATAGGGTTGGCAGGACAGGGAGCTTCTATGGCTACACCTTC

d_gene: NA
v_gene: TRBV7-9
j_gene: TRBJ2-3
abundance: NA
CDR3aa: CASSPRGPTDTQYF
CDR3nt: TGTGCCAGCAGCCCGAGGGGACCTACAGATACGCAGTATTTT

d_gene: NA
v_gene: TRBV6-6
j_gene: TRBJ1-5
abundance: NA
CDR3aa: CASLKTIVSNQPQHF
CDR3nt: TGTGCCAGCCTTAAAACGATTGTCAGCAATCAGCCCCAGCATTTT

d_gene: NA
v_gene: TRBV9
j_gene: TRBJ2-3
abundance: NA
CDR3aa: CASSGGAADTQYF
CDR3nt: TGTGCCAGCAGCGGTGGGGCGGCAGATACGCAGTATTTT

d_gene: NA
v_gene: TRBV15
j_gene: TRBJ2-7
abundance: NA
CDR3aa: CATSDLGLPLSYEQYF
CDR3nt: TGTGCCACCAGCGATCTTGGACTGCCGCTCTCCTACGAGCAGTACTTC

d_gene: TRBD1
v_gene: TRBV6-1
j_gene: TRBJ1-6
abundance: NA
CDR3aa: CASSGTGSLVSPLHF
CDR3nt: TGTGCCAGCAGTGGGACAGGGTCTCTCGTTTCACCCCTCCACTTT

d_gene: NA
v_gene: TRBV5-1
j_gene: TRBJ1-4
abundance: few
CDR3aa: CASSLHFATNEKLFF
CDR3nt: TGCGCCAGCAGCTTGCACTTCGCAACTAATGAAAAACTGTTTTTT

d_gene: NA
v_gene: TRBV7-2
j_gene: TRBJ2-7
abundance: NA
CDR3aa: CASSLDRSYEQYF
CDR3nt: TGTGCCAGCAGCTTGGACAGATCCTACGAGCAGTACTTC

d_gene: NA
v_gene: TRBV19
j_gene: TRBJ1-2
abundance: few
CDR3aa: CASSPAGAYGYTF
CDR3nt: TGTGCCAGTAGTCCCGCAGGAGCTTATGGCTACACCTTC